This T cell receptor (beta chain) was observed in a study of blood T cell repertoires in COVID-19. This clone has a single count. CDR3 length: 13 amino acids. Germline V gene lookup returns CDR1 MGHRA and CDR2 YSYEKL. V lost 8 bases to trimming and J lost 6 bases, with 15 bases between them. TCRdb keeps only in-frame clones here, not all; method: immunoSEQ multiplex PCR. This table has a few hundred thousand clones, 80% to 90% appearing once. The specimen was PBMCs or T cells enriched from blood (not recorded which). V usage is TRBV4-1 and J usage is TRBJ2-3; D uncertain. This TCR came from a woman aged 25 to 39 who had recovered from COVID-19. In DNA form, the CDR3 reads TGCGCCAGCGTCTCAATTTCACAGGATACGCAGTATTTT. Encoded protein: CASVSISQDTQYF.